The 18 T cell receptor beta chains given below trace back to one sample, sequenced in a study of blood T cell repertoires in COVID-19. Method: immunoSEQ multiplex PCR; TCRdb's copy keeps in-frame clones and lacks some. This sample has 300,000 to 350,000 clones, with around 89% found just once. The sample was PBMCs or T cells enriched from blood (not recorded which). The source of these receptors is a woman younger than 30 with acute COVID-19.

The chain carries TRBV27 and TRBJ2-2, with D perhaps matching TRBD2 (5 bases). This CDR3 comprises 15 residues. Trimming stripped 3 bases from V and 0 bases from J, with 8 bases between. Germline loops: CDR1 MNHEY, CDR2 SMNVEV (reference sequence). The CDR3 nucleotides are TGTGCCAGCAGTTTCCGAGCGGCGAACACCGGGGAGCTGTTTTTT. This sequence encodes CASSFRAANTGELFF.

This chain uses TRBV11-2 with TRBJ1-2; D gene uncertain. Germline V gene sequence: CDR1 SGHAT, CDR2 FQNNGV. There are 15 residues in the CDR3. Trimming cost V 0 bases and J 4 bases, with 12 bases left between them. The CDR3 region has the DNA TGTGCCAGCAGCTTAGATCCCTCCCGGGGCTATGGCTACACCTTC. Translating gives CASSLDPSRGYGYTF.

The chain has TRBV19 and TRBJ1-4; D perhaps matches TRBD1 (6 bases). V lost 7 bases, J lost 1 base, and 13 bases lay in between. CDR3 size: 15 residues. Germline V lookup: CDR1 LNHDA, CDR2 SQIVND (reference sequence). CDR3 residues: CASTSPQGTNEKLFF. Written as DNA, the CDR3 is TGTGCCAGTACCTCCCCACAGGGAACTAATGAAAAACTGTTTTTT.

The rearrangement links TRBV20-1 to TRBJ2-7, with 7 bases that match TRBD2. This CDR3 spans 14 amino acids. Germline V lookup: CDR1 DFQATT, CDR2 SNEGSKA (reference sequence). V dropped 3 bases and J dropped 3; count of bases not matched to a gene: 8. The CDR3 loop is CSASNAGAVYEQYF. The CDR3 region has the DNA TGCAGTGCTAGTAACGCGGGAGCCGTCTACGAGCAGTACTTC.

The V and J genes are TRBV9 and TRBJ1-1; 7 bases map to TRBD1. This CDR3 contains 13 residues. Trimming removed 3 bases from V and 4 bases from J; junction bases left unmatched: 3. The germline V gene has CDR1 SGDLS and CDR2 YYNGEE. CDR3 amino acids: CASSGQGLTEAFF. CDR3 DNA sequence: TGTGCCAGCAGCGGACAGGGTCTCACTGAAGCTTTCTTT.

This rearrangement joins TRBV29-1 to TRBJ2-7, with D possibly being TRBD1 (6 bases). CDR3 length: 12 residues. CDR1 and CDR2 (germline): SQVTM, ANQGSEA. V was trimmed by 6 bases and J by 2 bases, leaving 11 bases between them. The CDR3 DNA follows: TGCAGCGTCCAAACAGGGACCTACGAGCAGTACTTC. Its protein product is CSVQTGTYEQYF.

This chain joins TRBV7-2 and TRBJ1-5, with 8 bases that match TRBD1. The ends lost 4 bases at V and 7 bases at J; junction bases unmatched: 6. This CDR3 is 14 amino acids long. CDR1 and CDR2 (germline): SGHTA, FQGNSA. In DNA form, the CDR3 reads TGTGCCAGCAGCTATGGACAGGGAGACCAGCCCCAGCATTTT. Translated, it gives CASSYGQGDQPQHF.

Written as DNA, the CDR3 is TGTGCCAGCCAACGGGGGTTAGGGAATGAGCAGTTCTTC. Translation gives CASQRGLGNEQFF. The chain couples TRBV27 to TRBJ2-1; D might be TRBD2 (6 bases). Trimming removed 8 bases from V and 7 bases from J, with 15 bases in between. The germline gives CDR1 MNHEY, CDR2 SMNVEV (reference sequence). The CDR3 is 13 residues long.

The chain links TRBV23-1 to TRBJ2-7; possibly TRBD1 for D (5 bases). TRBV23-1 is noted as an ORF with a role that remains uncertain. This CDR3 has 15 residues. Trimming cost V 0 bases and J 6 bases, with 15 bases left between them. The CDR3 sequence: CASSQSIGDRGEQYF. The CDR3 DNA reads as TGCGCCAGCAGTCAATCGATAGGGGATCGAGGCGAGCAGTACTTC.

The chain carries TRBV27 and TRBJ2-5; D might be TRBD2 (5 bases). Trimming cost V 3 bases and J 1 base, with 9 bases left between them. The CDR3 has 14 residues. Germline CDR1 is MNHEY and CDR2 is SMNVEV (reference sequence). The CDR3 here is CASSLAGLQETQYF. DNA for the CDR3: TGTGCCAGCAGTTTGGCGGGCCTCCAAGAGACCCAGTACTTC.

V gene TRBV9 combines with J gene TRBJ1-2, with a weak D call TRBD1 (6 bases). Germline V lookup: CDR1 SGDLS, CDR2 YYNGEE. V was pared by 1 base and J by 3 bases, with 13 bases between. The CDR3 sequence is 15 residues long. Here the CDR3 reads CASSVRGGEDYGYTF. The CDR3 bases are TGTGCCAGCAGCGTAAGGGGGGGCGAGGACTATGGCTACACCTTC.

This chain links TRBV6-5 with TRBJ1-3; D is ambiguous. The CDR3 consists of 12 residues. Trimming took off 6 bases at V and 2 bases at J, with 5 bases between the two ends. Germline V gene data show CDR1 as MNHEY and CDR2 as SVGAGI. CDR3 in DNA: TGTGCCAGCAGCGTTCCTGGAAACACCATATATTTT. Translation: CASSVPGNTIYF.

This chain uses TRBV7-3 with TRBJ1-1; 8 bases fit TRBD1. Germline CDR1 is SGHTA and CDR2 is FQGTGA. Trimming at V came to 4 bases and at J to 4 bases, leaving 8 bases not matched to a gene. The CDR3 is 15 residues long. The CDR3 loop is CASSWTGLRGTEAFF. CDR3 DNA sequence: TGTGCCAGCAGCTGGACAGGGTTGCGGGGCACTGAAGCTTTCTTT.

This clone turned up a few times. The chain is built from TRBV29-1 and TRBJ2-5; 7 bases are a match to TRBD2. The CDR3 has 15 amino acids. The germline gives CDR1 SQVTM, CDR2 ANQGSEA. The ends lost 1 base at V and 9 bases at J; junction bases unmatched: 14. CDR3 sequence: CSVEVGGRGRRPQYF. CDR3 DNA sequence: TGCAGCGTTGAAGTAGGAGGGAGGGGAAGGAGACCCCAGTACTTC.

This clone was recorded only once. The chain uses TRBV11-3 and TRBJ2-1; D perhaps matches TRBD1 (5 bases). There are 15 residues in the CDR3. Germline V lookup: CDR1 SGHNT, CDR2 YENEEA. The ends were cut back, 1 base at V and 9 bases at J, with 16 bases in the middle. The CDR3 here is CASSLGVRASVEQFF. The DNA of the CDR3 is TGTGCCAGCAGCTTAGGAGTCAGGGCTTCGGTTGAGCAGTTCTTC.

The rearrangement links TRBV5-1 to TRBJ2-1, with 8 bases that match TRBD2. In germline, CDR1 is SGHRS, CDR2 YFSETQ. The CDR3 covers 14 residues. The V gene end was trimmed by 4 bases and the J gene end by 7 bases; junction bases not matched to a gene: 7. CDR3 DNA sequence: TGCGCCAGCAGCGGCTCGCGGGAGGCTAATGAGCAGTTCTTC. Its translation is CASSGSREANEQFF.

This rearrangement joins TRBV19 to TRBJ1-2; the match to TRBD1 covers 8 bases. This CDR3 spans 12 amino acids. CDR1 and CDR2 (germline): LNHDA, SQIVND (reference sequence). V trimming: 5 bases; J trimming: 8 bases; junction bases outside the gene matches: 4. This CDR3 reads CASSGQGGGYTF. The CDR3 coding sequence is TGTGCCAGTAGTGGACAGGGCGGCGGCTACACCTTC.

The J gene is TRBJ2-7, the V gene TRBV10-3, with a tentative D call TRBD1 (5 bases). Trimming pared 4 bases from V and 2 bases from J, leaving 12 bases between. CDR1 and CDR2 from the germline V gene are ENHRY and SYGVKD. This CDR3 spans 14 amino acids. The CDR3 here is CAISVGAVTYEQYF. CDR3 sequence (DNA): TGTGCCATCAGTGTTGGGGCAGTAACCTACGAGCAGTACTTC.